A selection of T cell receptor beta chains follows, all from one sample in a study of T cell responses to AZD1222 COVID-19 vaccine. TCRdb's table, derived via immunoSEQ multiplex PCR, lists solely in-frame clones and lacks some. Of about 130,000 clones in the sample, 80% to 95% were seen once. The sequencing used peripheral blood, collected on day 0 of AZD1222 vaccination. The receptors stem from an adult in good health. Each CDR3 is given with its conserved first and last residue. The order of the fields is clone size, J gene, V gene, D gene, CDR3 protein, CDR3 DNA. D genes are given only for firm matches. Clone size is stated in some rows and not others, as once, few, many or a class when expanded.

.,TRBJ2-3,TRBV5-4,.,CASSLGLSVGADTQYF,TGTGCCAGCAGCTTGGGGCTGTCGGTGGGCGCAGATACGCAGTATTTT
.,TRBJ1-2,TRBV9,.,CASSVRGSYTF,TGTGCCAGTAGCGTGCGAGGGTCCTACACCTTC
.,TRBJ2-7,TRBV5-1,TRBD2,CASSLAGGSMEQYF,TGCGCCAGCAGTCTAGCGGGAGGGTCTATGGAGCAGTACTTC
once,TRBJ1-2,TRBV11-3,.,CASPPPGAKGYTF,TGTGCCAGCCCCCCCCCGGGGGCGAAAGGCTACACCTTC
.,TRBJ2-3,TRBV7-3,TRBD1,CASSLDRVSTDTQYF,TGTGCCAGCAGCTTAGACAGGGTTAGCACAGATACGCAGTATTTT
.,TRBJ2-4,TRBV7-2,.,CASSLTRAENIQYF,TGTGCCAGCAGCCTCACCCGAGCAGAAAACATTCAGTACTTC
few,TRBJ2-2,TRBV15,TRBD2,CATSRESGGTGELFF,TGTGCCACCAGCAGAGAAAGCGGGGGCACCGGGGAGCTGTTTTTT
.,TRBJ2-5,TRBV6-5,.,CASSYSWEVFETQYF,TGTGCCAGCAGTTACTCGTGGGAGGTATTCGAGACCCAGTACTTC
.,TRBJ1-2,TRBV10-3,TRBD1,CAISGQEVGYTF,TGTGCCATCAGCGGACAGGAGGTTGGCTACACCTTC
.,TRBJ1-4,TRBV30,.,CAWSSPGGSTNEKLFF,TGTGCCTGGAGTTCCCCAGGAGGGTCAACTAATGAAAAACTGTTTTTT
.,TRBJ2-5,TRBV6-5,TRBD2,CASSYSGGFTQETQYF,TGTGCCAGCAGTTACTCGGGAGGGTTCACCCAAGAGACCCAGTACTTC
.,TRBJ1-5,TRBV19,.,CASSIQFRGNQPQHF,TGTGCCAGTAGTATCCAATTTAGGGGCAATCAGCCCCAGCATTTT
.,TRBJ2-3,TRBV7-7,.,CASSLARDTDTQYF,TGTGCCAGCAGCTTAGCGAGGGACACAGATACGCAGTATTTT
.,TRBJ1-6,TRBV5-1,TRBD1,CASSLAAQGGSPLHF,TGCGCCAGCAGCTTGGCCGCGCAGGGGGGTTCACCCCTCCACTTT
.,TRBJ2-5,TRBV27,.,CASAGTRGTQYF,TGTGCCAGCGCCGGGACCCGAGGGACCCAGTACTTC
.,TRBJ2-7,TRBV19,TRBD1,CASSHQGAPSSEQYF,TGTGCCAGTAGTCATCAGGGGGCACCCTCGAGCGAGCAGTACTTC
few,TRBJ2-2,TRBV19,.,CASTPGTRNTGELFF,TGTGCCAGTACCCCAGGGACAAGGAACACCGGGGAGCTGTTTTTT
once,TRBJ2-7,TRBV24-1,.,CATSESKTYEQYF,TGTGCCACCAGTGAATCCAAGACGTATGAGCAGTACTTC
.,TRBJ2-2,TRBV9,.,CASSVTSTGELFF,TGTGCCAGCAGCGTAACGTCAACCGGGGAGCTGTTTTTT
.,TRBJ2-7,TRBV6-5,TRBD2,CASSDSGTSKWQYF,TGTGCCAGCAGTGACTCCGGGACTAGCAAGTGGCAGTACTTC
.,TRBJ2-2,TRBV2,.,CASSAQNTGELFF,TGTGCCAGCAGTGCGCAGAACACCGGGGAGCTGTTTTTT
once,TRBJ2-7,TRBV6-5,TRBD1,CASSPGDSEQYF,TGTGCCAGCAGTCCAGGGGACAGCGAGCAGTACTTC
.,TRBJ1-2,TRBV12-3/TRBV12-4,.,CASRNRDNYGYTF,TGTGCCAGCAGGAACAGGGATAACTATGGCTACACCTTC
.,TRBJ2-1,TRBV6-6,TRBD2,CASSAGTSHNEQFF,TGTGCCAGCAGTGCCGGGACTAGCCACAATGAGCAGTTCTTC
.,TRBJ1-4,TRBV2,.,CASTAGTPEKLFF,TGTGCCAGCACCGCGGGGACACCGGAAAAACTGTTTTTT
.,TRBJ2-7,TRBV12-3/TRBV12-4,TRBD2,CASGGTSAYEQYF,TGTGCCAGCGGGGGGACTAGCGCCTACGAGCAGTACTTC
.,TRBJ2-2,TRBV7-7,TRBD2,CASSLPPPGTSGRASGELFF,TGTGCCAGCAGCCTACCGCCTCCCGGGACTAGCGGGAGGGCCAGCGGGGAGCTGTTTTTT
.,TRBJ1-2,TRBV5-8,.,CASSIDTGIYGYTF,TGTGCCAGCAGCATAGACACAGGGATCTATGGCTACACCTTC
once,TRBJ1-2,TRBV7-9,.,CASSLEGRANGYTF,TGTGCCAGCAGCTTAGAGGGCAGGGCCAATGGCTACACCTTC
.,TRBJ1-1,TRBV2,.,CASGGSMNTEAFF,TGTGCCAGTGGGGGCTCCATGAACACTGAAGCTTTCTTT
.,TRBJ2-3,TRBV5-1,TRBD2,CASSLAGASTDTQYF,TGCGCCAGCAGCTTAGCGGGAGCTAGCACAGATACGCAGTATTTT
.,TRBJ2-5,TRBV20-1,.,CSASQETQYF,TGCAGTGCCTCACAAGAGACCCAGTACTTC
once,TRBJ2-7,TRBV28,.,CASSLTPSYEQYF,TGTGCCAGCAGTTTGACACCCTCCTACGAGCAGTACTTC
.,TRBJ2-5,TRBV19,TRBD1,CASSTPGQWETQYF,TGTGCCAGTAGTACTCCGGGACAGTGGGAGACCCAGTACTTC
once,TRBJ1-1,TRBV9,.,CASSVTPENTEAFF,TGTGCCAGCAGCGTAACACCAGAGAACACTGAAGCTTTCTTT
once,TRBJ2-7,TRBV6-6,.,CASSPFGHYEQYF,TGTGCCAGCAGTCCCTTCGGTCACTACGAGCAGTACTTC
.,TRBJ1-2,TRBV7-9,TRBD1,CASRTGTGSEGYTF,TGTGCCAGCAGGACCGGGACAGGGAGTGAAGGCTACACCTTC
.,TRBJ1-4,TRBV5-1,.,CASSQRGVINEKLFF,TGCGCCAGCAGCCAGCGGGGGGTGATCAATGAAAAACTGTTTTTT
.,TRBJ2-3,TRBV27,.,CASSLGRATQYF,TGTGCCAGCAGCCTGGGCCGTGCTACGCAGTATTTT
.,TRBJ2-2,TRBV18,.,CASSPQAGTTGELFF,TGTGCCAGCTCACCCCAGGCGGGGACCACCGGGGAGCTGTTTTTT
.,TRBJ1-2,TRBV5-1,.,CASRPGGALLYGYTF,TGCGCCAGCCGCCCGGGGGGCGCCTTACTCTATGGCTACACCTTC
.,TRBJ1-5,TRBV3-1/TRBV3-2,.,CASSQGVWQPQHF,TGTGCCAGCAGCCAGGGGGTCTGGCAGCCCCAGCATTTT
.,TRBJ1-1,TRBV27,.,CASSFSGLNTEAFF,TGTGCCAGCAGTTTCTCCGGCCTGAACACTGAAGCTTTCTTT
.,TRBJ1-2,TRBV30,.,CAWSMGGSGYTF,TGTGCCTGGAGTATGGGGGGGTCGGGCTACACCTTC
.,TRBJ1-2,TRBV27,.,CASSFGPQRGYTF,TGTGCCAGCAGCTTCGGACCACAACGGGGCTACACCTTC
.,TRBJ1-1,TRBV5-4,.,CASSLGGPGNTEAFF,TGTGCCAGCAGCTTGGGGGGGCCTGGGAACACTGAAGCTTTCTTT
.,TRBJ1-2,TRBV5-1,.,CASSPGTPYGYTF,TGCGCCAGCAGCCCCGGGACCCCCTATGGCTACACCTTC
.,TRBJ1-1,TRBV2,.,CASMGSLNTEAFF,TGTGCCAGCATGGGCAGTTTGAACACTGAAGCTTTCTTT
.,TRBJ1-3,TRBV5-1,.,CASSLDGSRSGNTIYF,TGCGCCAGCAGCCTGGACGGATCCCGCTCTGGAAACACCATATATTTT
.,TRBJ1-2,TRBV7-2,.,CASSAKSGGPGYTF,TGTGCCAGCAGCGCGAAGTCCGGGGGCCCTGGCTACACCTTC